This TCR beta chain was observed in a study of OX40 agonist ivuxolimab in advanced cancers. This CDR3 has 12 amino acids. Per germline, CDR1 MNHEY and CDR2 SMNVEV (reference sequence). Between the trimmed V and J ends, which lost 6 bases and 8 bases, there was a span of 12 bases. TCRdb's table, derived via immunoSEQ multiplex PCR, lists solely in-frame clones and lacks some. The sample has around 73,000 clones; just under 90% are singletons. V is TRBV27 and J is TRBJ2-3; weak D call: TRBD2 (5 bases). The sequencing used CD4+ or CD8+ T cells sorted from blood, collected in a trial of the OX40 agonist ivuxolimab. The receptor's source is an adult with an advanced solid tumor such as melanoma, head and neck, liver or kidney cancer. The chain's CDR3 is CASRTSAGTQYF. CDR3 sequence (DNA): TGTGCCAGCAGGACTTCGGCGGGTACGCAGTATTTT.